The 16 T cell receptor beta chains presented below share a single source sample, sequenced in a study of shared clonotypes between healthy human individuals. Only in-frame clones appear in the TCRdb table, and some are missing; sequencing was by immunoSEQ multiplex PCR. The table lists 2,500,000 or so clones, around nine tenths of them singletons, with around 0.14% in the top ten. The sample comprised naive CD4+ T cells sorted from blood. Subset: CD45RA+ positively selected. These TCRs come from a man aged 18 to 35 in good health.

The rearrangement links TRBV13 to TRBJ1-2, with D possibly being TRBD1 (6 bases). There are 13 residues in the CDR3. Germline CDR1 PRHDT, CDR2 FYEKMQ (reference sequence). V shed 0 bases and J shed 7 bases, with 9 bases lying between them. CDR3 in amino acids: CASSLGQGGGYTF. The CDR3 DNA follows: TGTGCCAGCAGCTTAGGACAGGGAGGTGGCTACACCTTC.

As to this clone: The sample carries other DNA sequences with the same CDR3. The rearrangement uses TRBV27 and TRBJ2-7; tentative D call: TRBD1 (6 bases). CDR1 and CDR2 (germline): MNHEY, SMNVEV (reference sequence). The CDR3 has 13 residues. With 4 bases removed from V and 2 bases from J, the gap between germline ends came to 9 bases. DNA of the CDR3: TGTGCCAGCAGTTCGACAGGTCCCTACGAGCAGTACTTC. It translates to CASSSTGPYEQYF.

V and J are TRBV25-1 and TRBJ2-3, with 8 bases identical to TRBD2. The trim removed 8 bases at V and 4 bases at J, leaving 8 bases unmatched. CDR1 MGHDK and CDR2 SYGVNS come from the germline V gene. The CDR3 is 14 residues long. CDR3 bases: TGTGCCAGCGCCCTCAGCGGGAGTTCAGATACGCAGTATTTT. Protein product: CASALSGSSDTQYF.

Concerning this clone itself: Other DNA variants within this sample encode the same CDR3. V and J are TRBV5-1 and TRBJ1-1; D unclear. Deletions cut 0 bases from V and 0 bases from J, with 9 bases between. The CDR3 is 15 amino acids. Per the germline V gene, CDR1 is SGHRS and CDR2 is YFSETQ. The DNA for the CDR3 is TGCGCCAGCAGCTTGGAGGGTGGGCTGAACACTGAAGCTTTCTTT. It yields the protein CASSLEGGLNTEAFF.

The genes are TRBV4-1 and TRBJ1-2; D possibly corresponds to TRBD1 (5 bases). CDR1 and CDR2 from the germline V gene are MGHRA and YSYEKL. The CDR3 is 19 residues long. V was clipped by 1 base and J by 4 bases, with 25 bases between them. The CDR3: CASSQGGGPSNLMRYGYTF. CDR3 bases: TGCGCCAGCAGCCAAGGTGGGGGACCGTCGAACCTCATGCGCTATGGCTACACCTTC.

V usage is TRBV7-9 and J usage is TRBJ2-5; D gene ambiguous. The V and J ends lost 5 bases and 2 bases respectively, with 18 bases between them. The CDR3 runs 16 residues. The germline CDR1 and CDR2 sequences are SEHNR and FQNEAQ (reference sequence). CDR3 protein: CASSLGPGPGQETQYF. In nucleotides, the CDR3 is TGTGCCAGCAGCCTCGGGCCCGGACCTGGACAAGAGACCCAGTACTTC.

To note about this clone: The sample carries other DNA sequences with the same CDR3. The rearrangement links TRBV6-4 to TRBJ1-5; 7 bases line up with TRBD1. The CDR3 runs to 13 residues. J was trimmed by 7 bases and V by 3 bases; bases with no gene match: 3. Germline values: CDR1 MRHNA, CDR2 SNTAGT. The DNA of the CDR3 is TGTGCCAGCAGTGAGGAAGGGGGCCAGCCCCAGCATTTT. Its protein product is CASSEEGGQPQHF.

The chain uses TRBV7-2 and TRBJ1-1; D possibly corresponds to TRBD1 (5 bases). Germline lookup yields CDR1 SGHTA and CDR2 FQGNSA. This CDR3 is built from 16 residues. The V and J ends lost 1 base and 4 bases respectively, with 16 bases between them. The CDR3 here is CASSLGIGGVGTEAFF. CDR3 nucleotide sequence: TGTGCCAGCAGCTTAGGAATAGGAGGGGTGGGCACTGAAGCTTTCTTT.

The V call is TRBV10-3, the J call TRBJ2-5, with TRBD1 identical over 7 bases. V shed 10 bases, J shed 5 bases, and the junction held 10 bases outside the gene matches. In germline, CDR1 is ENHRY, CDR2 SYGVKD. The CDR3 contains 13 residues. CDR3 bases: TGTGCCAACCAACAGGGGTTCGGGGAGACCCAGTACTTC. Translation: CANQQGFGETQYF.

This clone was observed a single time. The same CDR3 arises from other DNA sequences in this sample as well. The CDR3 here is CASSPGTQNTEAFF. CDR3 bases: TGTGCCAGCAGTCCCGGGACACAGAACACTGAAGCTTTCTTT. J is TRBJ1-1 and V is TRBV2; the D gene is possibly TRBD1 (6 bases). Germline V gene lookup returns CDR1 SNHLY and CDR2 FYNNEI. This CDR3 has 14 residues. Deletions cut 5 bases from V and 1 base from J, with 11 bases between.

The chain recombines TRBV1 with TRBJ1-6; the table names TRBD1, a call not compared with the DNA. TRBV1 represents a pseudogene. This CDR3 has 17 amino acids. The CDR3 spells CTSSQGTERRYNSPLHF. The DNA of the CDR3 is TGCACCAGCAGCCAGGGGACAGAGAGACGTTATAATTCACCCCTCCACTTT.

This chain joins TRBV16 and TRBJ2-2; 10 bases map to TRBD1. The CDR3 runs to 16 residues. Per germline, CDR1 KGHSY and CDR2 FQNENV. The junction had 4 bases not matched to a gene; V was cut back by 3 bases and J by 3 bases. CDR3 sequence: CASSQTGTGDTGELFF. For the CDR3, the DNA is TGTGCCAGCAGCCAGACTGGGACAGGGGACACCGGGGAGCTGTTTTTT.

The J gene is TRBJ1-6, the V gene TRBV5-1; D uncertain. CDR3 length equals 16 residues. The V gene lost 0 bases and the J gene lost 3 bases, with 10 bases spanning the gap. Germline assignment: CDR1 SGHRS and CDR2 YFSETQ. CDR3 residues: CASSLAQLRYNSPLHF. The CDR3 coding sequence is TGCGCCAGCAGCTTGGCTCAACTCCGCTATAATTCACCCCTCCACTTT. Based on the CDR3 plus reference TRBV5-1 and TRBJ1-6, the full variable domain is KAGVTQTPRYLIKTRGQQVTLSCSPISGHRSVSWYQQTPGQGLQFLFEYFSETQRNKGNFPGRFSGRQFSNSRSEMNVSTLELGDSALYLCASSLAQLRYNSPLHFGNGTRLTVT.

The DNA of the CDR3 is TGTGCCAGCAGCCTATCCCGCAGGGGGGAGGCGACCCAGTACTTC. This encodes CASSLSRRGEATQYF. The gene calls are TRBV6-5 and TRBJ2-5; tentatively, D is TRBD1 (7 bases). CDR3 length: 15 amino acids. Germline lookup yields CDR1 MNHEY and CDR2 SVGAGI. V gave up 6 bases and J gave up 7 bases, with 21 bases separating them.

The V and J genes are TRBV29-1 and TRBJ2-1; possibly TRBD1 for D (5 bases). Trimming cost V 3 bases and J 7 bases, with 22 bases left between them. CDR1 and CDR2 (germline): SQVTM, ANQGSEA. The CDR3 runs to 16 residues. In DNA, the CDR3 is TGCAGCGTTGATGGGGCGGCCCCCCCCATGCGGAATGAGCAGTTCTTC. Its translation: CSVDGAAPPMRNEQFF.

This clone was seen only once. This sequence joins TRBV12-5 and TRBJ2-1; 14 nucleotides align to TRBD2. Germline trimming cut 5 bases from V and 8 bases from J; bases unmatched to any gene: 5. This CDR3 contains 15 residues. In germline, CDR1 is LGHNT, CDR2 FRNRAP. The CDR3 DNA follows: TGTGCTAGTGGTCCGGGACTAGCGGGAGTAGATGAGCAGTTCTTC. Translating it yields CASGPGLAGVDEQFF.